The entry below describes one TCR beta chain. Sorted-subset replicate PCRs used 200 ng DNA, some 30,000 T cell genomes. Method: immunoSEQ multiplex PCR; TCRdb's copy keeps in-frame clones and lacks some. The sample shows about 1.1 million clones, more than 75% of them seen only once. This sample was taken from a study of shared clonotypes between healthy human individuals. Germline CDR1 is ENHRY and CDR2 is SYGVKD. The CDR3 extends over 15 amino acids. The trim removed 0 bases at V and 9 bases at J, leaving 3 bases unmatched. The investigators split CD4+ cells into a CD45RA+ naive subset and a CD45RA-negative memory subset.

The TCR was taken from a man younger than 35 in good health. Some clones in this sample may be carry-over from other donors' samples. The chain couples TRBV10-3 to TRBJ2-1; TRBD2 aligns across 12 bases. The specimen sequenced was memory CD4+ T cells from PBMCs. Subset defined: CD45RA-negative fraction. DNA of the CDR3: TGTGCCATCAGTGAGTCTGCTAGCGGGAGGGTTGAGCAGTTCTTC. Its protein is CAISESASGRVEQFF.